A selection of T cell receptor beta chains follows, all from one sample in a study of graft-versus-host responses after intestinal transplantation. These receptors have no known antigen. Data came from immunoSEQ multiplex PCR; TCRdb stores just in-frame clones and leaves some out. Among about 82,000 clones listed, approximately 89% were seen once. The sequencing here drew on unstimulated CD4+ T cells sorted from spleen or lymph node cells, taken before transplant. These TCRs come from a human donor who was the organ donor for an intestinal transplant. CDR3s include the opening cysteine and the closing phenylalanine or tryptophan. The D gene is left open where the match is weak. Part of the rows lack a size; the others show once, few, many or a class for expanded clones.

v_call	d_call	clone_size	j_call	cdr3_nt	cdr3_aa
TRBV18	TRBD1	-	TRBJ1-1	TGTGCCAGCTCAATCGGACAGGGAGTCACTGAAGCTTTCTTT	CASSIGQGVTEAFF
TRBV27	TRBD1	-	TRBJ2-7	TGTGCCAGCAGTCTGGGGACAGGCCTCTCCTACGAGCAGTACTTC	CASSLGTGLSYEQYF
TRBV7-3	TRBD1	-	TRBJ2-1	TGTGCCAGCAGCCTCAGGACAGGGATAGTTCACAATGAGCAGTTCTTC	CASSLRTGIVHNEQFF
TRBV19	-	-	TRBJ1-2	TGTGCCAGTAGTATCCTGGCAGAAATCCATGGCTACACCTTC	CASSILAEIHGYTF
TRBV28	TRBD1	-	TRBJ1-2	TGTGCCAGCAGTCCCTGGACAGGTTGGCTCTATGGCTACACCTTC	CASSPWTGWLYGYTF
TRBV5-1	-	-	TRBJ2-7	TGCGCCAGCAGCTCAACCACCCGGACTCCCATCTACGAGCAGTACTTC	CASSSTTRTPIYEQYF
TRBV5-4	TRBD1	-	TRBJ2-3	TGTGCCAGCAGCTTGGGGACAGGGCCAGATACGCAGTATTTT	CASSLGTGPDTQYF
TRBV18	-	-	TRBJ2-1	TGTGCCAGCTCCCCGGGACTGAGATACAATGAGCAGTTCTTC	CASSPGLRYNEQFF
TRBV7-8	-	-	TRBJ2-7	TGTGCCAGCAGCTTATCAAGTAAGCACGAGCAGTACTTC	CASSLSSKHEQYF
TRBV5-1	TRBD2	-	TRBJ2-7	TGCGCCAGCAGCCCCTCGAGGGGGACTAGCCTCATCTCCTACGAGCAGTACTTC	CASSPSRGTSLISYEQYF
TRBV7-3	-	-	TRBJ2-3	TGTGCCAGCAGCTTAGCGGGACCTGGCACAGATACGCAGTATTTT	CASSLAGPGTDTQYF
TRBV29-1	-	-	TRBJ2-1	TGCAGCGTTGACGGGTCGAGCTCCTACAATGAGCAGTTCTTC	CSVDGSSSYNEQFF
TRBV25-1	-	few	TRBJ1-1	TGTGCCAGCAGTCCCTCAGGGGTTCGGACTGAAGCTTTCTTT	CASSPSGVRTEAFF
TRBV30	-	-	TRBJ2-7	TGTGCCTGGAGTCACAACGAGCAGTACTTC	CAWSHNEQYF
TRBV11-3	TRBD1	-	TRBJ2-7	TGTGCCAGCAGCCAACCGGGACAGGACTCCTACGAGCAGTACTTC	CASSQPGQDSYEQYF
TRBV5-1	-	-	TRBJ1-2	TGCGCCAGCAGCACGGACTACAGGAACTATGGCTACACCTTC	CASSTDYRNYGYTF
TRBV18	TRBD2	-	TRBJ2-3	TGTGCCAGCTCACCCCCCCAGCGGGGGGGCATAACAGATACGCAGTATTTT	CASSPPQRGGITDTQYF
TRBV5-1	-	-	TRBJ1-1	TGCGCCAGCAGCCCCCGGGCAGGAGTCGGACAGATGGGCACTGAAGCTTTCTTT	CASSPRAGVGQMGTEAFF
TRBV5-5	TRBD1	-	TRBJ1-4	TGTGCCAGCACACGAGGGGGCCGATCCAATGAAAAACTGTTTTTT	CASTRGGRSNEKLFF
TRBV27	TRBD2	once	TRBJ2-3	TGTGCCAGCAGTTTATCCCGACTAGCCGGGGAGGGCACAGATACGCAGTATTTT	CASSLSRLAGEGTDTQYF
TRBV30	-	-	TRBJ1-3	TGTGCCTGGAGTGACCAACGGGTTTTCGGAAGGAGGTCTGGAAACACCATATATTTT	CAWSDQRVFGRRSGNTIYF
TRBV7-2	TRBD1	-	TRBJ2-7	TGTGCCAGCAGCCGAACCGGGACAGGACCCTACGAGCAGTACTTC	CASSRTGTGPYEQYF
TRBV4-1	TRBD1	-	TRBJ1-1	TGCGCCAGCAGCCAACGGACAGGGGGGGTTACTGAAGCTTTCTTT	CASSQRTGGVTEAFF
TRBV28	TRBD1	-	TRBJ1-3	TGTGCCAGCAGTGTCGGACAGGGTGGAAACACCATATATTTT	CASSVGQGGNTIYF
TRBV18	-	-	TRBJ1-1	TGTGCCAGCTCACCACGAATCGGGGCGGGGTCGGGCACTGAAGCTTTCTTT	CASSPRIGAGSGTEAFF
TRBV2	-	once	TRBJ2-4	TGTGCCAGCAGTCAGAGCTTAAGGGGCGGCATTCAGTACTTC	CASSQSLRGGIQYF
TRBV29-1	-	-	TRBJ1-2	TGCAGCGTCACTCTTGGTATGGATGGCTACACCTTC	CSVTLGMDGYTF
TRBV29-1	-	-	TRBJ2-7	TGCAGCGTTGATTCGGGACACCGCTACGAGCAGTACTTC	CSVDSGHRYEQYF
TRBV27	TRBD1	-	TRBJ1-6	TGTGCCAGCAGGGGACAGGGGCTGGGGAATTCACCCCTCCACTTT	CASRGQGLGNSPLHF
TRBV15	-	-	TRBJ1-2	TGTGCCACCAGCAGGGCAGGGGCCTCTAACTATGGCTACACCTTC	CATSRAGASNYGYTF
TRBV6-6	-	once	TRBJ1-4	TGTGCCAGCAGGGGGGCTTCGGATGAAAAACTGTTTTTT	CASRGASDEKLFF
TRBV10-2	-	-	TRBJ1-6	TGCGCCAGCAGTGAGATGGCCAGGGTGAATTCACCCCTCCACTTT	CASSEMARVNSPLHF
TRBV19	-	once	TRBJ1-1	TGTGCCAGTAGCAGGGGCCGTTCGAACACTGAAGCTTTCTTT	CASSRGRSNTEAFF
TRBV30	-	-	TRBJ1-1	TGTGCCTGGAGTCGCCAGCGATCCACTGAAGCTTTCTTT	CAWSRQRSTEAFF
TRBV9	TRBD2	-	TRBJ2-1	TGTGCCAGCAGCGGAGTACCGGGACTAAAGGAATACAATGGGCAGTTCTTC	CASSGVPGLKEYNGQFF
TRBV28	-	-	TRBJ2-2	TGTGCCAGCAGTCCAATATACAGGGAGTCACAGTTGGGCGGGGAGCTGTTTTTT	CASSPIYRESQLGGELFF
TRBV28	-	-	TRBJ1-1	TGTGCCAGCAGTTTATCAGGGGCCCGCACTGAAGCTTTCTTT	CASSLSGARTEAFF
TRBV27	-	-	TRBJ2-2	TGTGCCAGCAGTCTATCTTACGGAGGGGGGGAGCTGTTTTTT	CASSLSYGGGELFF
TRBV21-1	-	-	TRBJ2-1	TGTGCCAGCAGCAAGGGACAGGGATACAATGAGCAGTTCTTC	CASSKGQGYNEQFF
TRBV18	TRBD1	-	TRBJ2-2	TGTGCCAGCACGCCCCGACAGGGAACGGCCGGGGAGCTGTTTTTT	CASTPRQGTAGELFF
TRBV2	-	-	TRBJ1-2	TGTGCCAGCAACCCGGACAGTTATGGCTACACCTTC	CASNPDSYGYTF
TRBV16	TRBD1	-	TRBJ1-3	TGTGCCAGCAGCCCCAAGACAGGGCTGGCCTCTGGAAACACCATATATTTT	CASSPKTGLASGNTIYF
TRBV14	-	-	TRBJ2-2	TGTGCCAGCAGCCAAGAACGGTTTACTAGCAGCACCGGGGAGCTGTTTTTT	CASSQERFTSSTGELFF
TRBV9	-	-	TRBJ2-1	TGTGCCAGCAGCGTATTACCCGGTCCCAATGAGCAGTTCTTC	CASSVLPGPNEQFF
TRBV10-3	TRBD2	-	TRBJ2-7	TGTGCCACACGCCCCAGCCTAGCGGGGAGGGTAATGGCCTACGAGCAGTACTTC	CATRPSLAGRVMAYEQYF
TRBV7-2	-	-	TRBJ1-4	TGTGCCAGCAGCTTTGGGTCGAGGCGTGTAGGAGAAAAACTGTTTTTT	CASSFGSRRVGEKLFF
TRBV5-1	TRBD1	-	TRBJ1-2	TGCGCCAGCAGCCCGGGGACAGGGAGCTATGGCTACACCTTC	CASSPGTGSYGYTF
TRBV6-9	TRBD1	-	TRBJ2-5	TGTGCCAGCAGTCCTTCGGGACAGTACCAAGAGACCCAGTACTTC	CASSPSGQYQETQYF
TRBV10-3	-	-	TRBJ2-7	TGTGCCATCAGTCCGGGACTTGCCTACGAGCAGTACTTC	CAISPGLAYEQYF
TRBV6-5	-	-	TRBJ2-1	TGTGCCAGCAGTTACTTGAGCTCCTACAATGAGCAGTTCTTC	CASSYLSSYNEQFF
TRBV7-6	TRBD1	-	TRBJ2-5	TGTGCCAGCAGGACAGGGGGCCAAGAGACCCAGTACTTC	CASRTGGQETQYF
TRBV6-1	-	-	TRBJ1-6	TGTGCCAGCAGTCGGAGCTCCTATAATTCACCCCTCCACTTT	CASSRSSYNSPLHF
TRBV20-1	-	-	TRBJ2-7	TGCAGTGCTAGTAGTTGCGAGCAGTACTTC	CSASSCEQYF
TRBV2	TRBD2	-	TRBJ2-3	TGTGCCAGCAGGGGGACTAGCGGGACGTCAAATACGCAGTATTTT	CASRGTSGTSNTQYF
TRBV9	-	-	TRBJ1-2	TGTGCCAGCAGCTTCAGAGGCGGCTACACCTTC	CASSFRGGYTF
TRBV6-1	-	-	TRBJ2-7	TGTGCCAGCAGTGAATCGGCGCGGCGCGAGCAGTACTTC	CASSESARREQYF
TRBV11-3	-	-	TRBJ1-1	TGTGCCAGCAGCCTCGGGAGGGCTGAAGCTTTCTTT	CASSLGRAEAFF
TRBV7-9	TRBD1	-	TRBJ2-5	TGTGCCAGCAGCTTCATACAGGGGGTAGAGACCCAGTACTTC	CASSFIQGVETQYF
TRBV9	TRBD2	-	TRBJ2-7	TGTGCCAGCAGCACTAGCGGGGGGACCGGCACCTACGAGCAGTACTTC	CASSTSGGTGTYEQYF